The 26 T cell receptor beta chains presented below share a single source sample, sequenced in a study of blood T cell repertoires in COVID-19. The table came from immunoSEQ multiplex PCR; TCRdb's copy has only in-frame clones and leaves some out. The sample has approximately 100,000 clones, 75% to 90% seen once. The sample taken for sequencing was peripheral blood. The receptor source for this set is a man aged 55-75 years with acute or convalescent COVID-19.

The chain couples TRBV10-3 to TRBJ2-5; 10 bases fit TRBD2. The germline gives CDR1 ENHRY, CDR2 SYGVKD. The trim removed 7 bases at V and 5 bases at J, leaving 1 base unmatched. The CDR3 totals 12 residues. CDR3 DNA: TGTGCCATCATGACTAGCGGGGAGACCCAGTACTTC. Encoded protein: CAIMTSGETQYF.

V is TRBV3-1 (or the pseudogene TRBV3-2) and J is TRBJ2-7; 11 nucleotides match TRBD1. There are 15 residues in the CDR3. Trimming took 1 base from V and 3 from J; bases not matched to a gene: 2. The germline V gene encodes CDR1 LGHDT and CDR2 YNNKEL (reference sequence). CDR3 amino acids: CASSQGGTGGYEQYV. Written as DNA, the CDR3 is TGTGCCAGCAGCCAAGGGGGGACAGGGGGCTACGAGCAGTACGTC.

V is TRBV6-6 and J is TRBJ2-3; D is possibly TRBD2 (5 bases). The CDR3 is made up of 14 amino acids. From germline, CDR1 is MNHNY and CDR2 SVGAGI (reference sequence). V was clipped by 4 bases and J by 3 bases, with 11 bases between them. CDR3 region: CASSLNSGTDTQYF. The CDR3 bases are TGTGCCAGCAGTTTGAACAGCGGAACAGATACGCAGTATTTT.

The chain combines TRBV5-4 with TRBJ2-5; TRBD2 aligns across 12 bases. CDR3 size: 18 residues. The V gene end was trimmed by 0 bases and the J gene end by 4 bases; junction bases not matched to a gene: 10. CDR1 SGHNT and CDR2 YYREEE come from the germline V gene (reference sequence). This chain's CDR3 is CASSLAATSGSLGETQYF. Here the CDR3 DNA reads TGTGCCAGCAGCTTGGCCGCGACTAGCGGGAGTTTGGGAGAGACCCAGTACTTC.

This chain links TRBV5-1 with TRBJ2-5; 7 bases agree with TRBD1. Germline V gives CDR1 SGHRS, CDR2 YFSETQ. The V gene end was trimmed by 0 bases and the J gene end by 4 bases; junction bases not matched to a gene: 6. This CDR3 has 15 amino acids. Here the CDR3 DNA reads TGCGCCAGCAGCTTGGACAGGGGTCCTGGAGAGACCCAGTACTTC. Residues: CASSLDRGPGETQYF. Full variable domain (remainder filled in from reference TRBV5-1 and TRBJ2-5): KAGVTQTPRYLIKTRGQQVTLSCSPISGHRSVSWYQQTPGQGLQFLFEYFSETQRNKGNFPGRFSGRQFSNSRSEMNVSTLELGDSALYLCASSLDRGPGETQYFGPGTRLLVL.

This clone was observed a few times. V and J are TRBV2 and TRBJ2-1; a possible D gene is TRBD1 (6 bases). This CDR3 is 17 amino acids long. The germline V and J ends were trimmed by 4 bases and 8 bases, with 24 bases remaining between them. Germline V gene sequence: CDR1 SNHLY, CDR2 FYNNEI. The CDR3 DNA reads as TGTGCCAGCAGTGCTGCGACAGGAAGGGGGAAAAGGGATGAGCAGTTCTTC. It specifies CASSAATGRGKRDEQFF.

This clone is a singleton in its sample. This rearrangement joins TRBV2 to TRBJ1-1; perhaps TRBD1 as D (5 bases). Trimming removed 6 bases from V and 8 bases from J, with 13 bases in between. Germline V gene sequence: CDR1 SNHLY, CDR2 FYNNEI. This CDR3 has 12 residues. CDR3 loop: CASSTVGREAFF. The DNA of the CDR3 is TGTGCCAGCAGCACTGTGGGGCGGGAAGCTTTCTTT.

The chain recombines TRBV11-3 with TRBJ2-2; TRBD1 matches at 7 bases. With V trimmed by 4 bases and J by 6 bases, 5 bases remained unmatched. CDR1 is SGHNT, CDR2 YENEEA, per germline. CDR3 length: 14 amino acids. As DNA, the CDR3 is TGTGCCAGCAGCTCTCTCCAGGGGGCCGGGGAGCTGTTTTTT. Its protein product is CASSSLQGAGELFF.

Only one count was recorded for this clone. CDR3 residues: CASSPGSGGTEAFF. DNA of the CDR3: TGTGCCAGCTCACCAGGGTCGGGGGGTACTGAAGCTTTCTTT. V and J are TRBV18 and TRBJ1-1, with D perhaps matching TRBD1 (5 bases). This CDR3 spans 14 amino acids. V dropped 2 bases and J dropped 5 bases, with 12 bases sitting between them. The germline V gene encodes CDR1 KGHSH and CDR2 LQKENI. The entire variable domain, with the rest obtained from reference TRBV18 and TRBJ1-1, is as follows: NAGVMQNPRHLVRRRGQEARLRCSPMKGHSHVYWYRQLPEEGLKFMVYLQKENIIDESGMPKERFSAEFPKEGPSILRIQQVVRGDSAAYFCASSPGSGGTEAFFGQGTRLTVV.

This clone was detected once. This sequence joins TRBV19 and TRBJ1-5; D perhaps matches TRBD1 (5 bases). This CDR3 comprises 17 residues. V was trimmed by 1 base and J by 7 bases, leaving 20 bases between them. The germline CDR1 and CDR2 sequences are LNHDA and SQIVND (reference sequence). This CDR3 is CASSIGKRGGLGQPQHF. The CDR3 DNA sequence: TGTGCCAGTAGTATAGGGAAAAGGGGAGGATTAGGGCAGCCCCAGCATTTT. Full variable domain (outside the CDR3, taken from reference TRBV19 and TRBJ1-5): DGGITQSPKYLFRKEGQNVTLSCEQNLNHDAMYWYRQDPGQGLRLIYYSQIVNDFQKGDIAEGYSVSREKKESFPLTVTSAQKNPTAFYLCASSIGKRGGLGQPQHFGDGTRLSIL.

The CDR3 nucleotides are TGTGCCATCAGGGGACAGGGGGACACTGAAGCTTTCTTT. As protein: CAIRGQGDTEAFF. The V call is TRBV10-3, the J call TRBJ1-1, with 11 bases identical to TRBD1. CDR1 and CDR2 from the germline V gene are ENHRY and SYGVKD. The J segment lost 3 bases and the V segment lost 6 bases, leaving 0 bases of the junction unmatched. The CDR3 length is 13 residues.

CDR3 sequence (DNA): TGCAGCGTTGACGCGCACAGGGAGAACACTGAAGCTTTCTTT. Its protein product is CSVDAHRENTEAFF. The chain combines TRBV29-1 with TRBJ1-1, with D possibly TRBD1 on 6 matching bases. The germline gives CDR1 SQVTM, CDR2 ANQGSEA. The CDR3 has 14 residues. V was cut by 3 bases and J by 1 base, with 12 bases left in between.

This chain connects TRBV25-1 to TRBJ2-1, with D possibly being TRBD1 (6 bases). The germline V and J ends were trimmed by 7 bases and 7 bases, with 23 bases remaining between them. The CDR3 contains 16 residues. The germline gives CDR1 MGHDK, CDR2 SYGVNS. The CDR3 DNA is TGTGCCAGCACCCCCGGGAAGGGGGAACCGAGGAATGAGCAGTTCTTC. Amino acid sequence: CASTPGKGEPRNEQFF.

This clone was found once. The chain combines TRBV24-1 with TRBJ1-2; TRBD1 matches at 8 bases. V trimming: 7 bases; J trimming: 6 bases; junction bases outside the gene matches: 0. CDR1 KGHDR and CDR2 SFDVKD come from the germline V gene. CDR3 length: 11 residues. The CDR3 loop is CATRGQDGYTF. Written as DNA, the CDR3 is TGTGCCACCAGGGGACAGGATGGCTACACCTTC.

This clone occurred a few times. The chain combines TRBV2 with TRBJ1-3; no firm D call. The CDR3 is 11 amino acids. V was cut by 3 bases and J by 8 bases, with 5 bases left in between. Germline values: CDR1 SNHLY, CDR2 FYNNEI. This CDR3 reads CASSDRDTIYF. The DNA for the CDR3 is TGTGCCAGCAGTGACCGGGACACCATATATTTT. The full variable domain, with the rest looked up from reference TRBV2 and TRBJ1-3, is EPEVTQTPSHQVTQMGQEVILRCVPISNHLYFYWYRQILGQKVEFLVSFYNNEISEKSEIFDDQFSVERPDGSNFTLKIRSTKLEDSAMYFCASSDRDTIYFGEGSWLTVV.

V is TRBV19 and J is TRBJ2-7; 7 bases agree with TRBD2. Germline-derived CDR1 and CDR2 are LNHDA and SQIVND (reference sequence). The CDR3 sequence is 13 residues long. The trim removed 4 bases at V and 1 base at J, leaving 1 base unmatched. The CDR3, as DNA: TGTGCCAGTAGTAACGGGAGGTCCTACGAGCAGTACTTC. As protein: CASSNGRSYEQYF.

V gene TRBV11-2 combines with J gene TRBJ2-1, with a possible D match to TRBD2 (7 bases). The CDR3 is made up of 13 amino acids. Deletions cut 6 bases from V and 10 bases from J, with 16 bases between. Germline V gene sequence: CDR1 SGHAT, CDR2 FQNNGV. The CDR3 loop reads CASRRGGGQEQFF. Here the CDR3 DNA reads TGTGCCAGCAGACGTGGGGGGGGGCAGGAGCAGTTCTTC.

The chain employs TRBV12-1 and TRBJ2-1; the DNA was not used to check the table's D call, TRBD2. TRBV12-1 is flagged as a pseudogene. This CDR3 is 16 amino acids long. Here the CDR3 DNA reads TGTGCCAGCAGCACACTAGCGGCAGACTCCTACAATGAGCAGTTCTTC. This codes for CASSTLAADSYNEQFF.

The V and J genes are TRBV3-1 (or the pseudogene TRBV3-2) and TRBJ2-5; D might be TRBD1 (6 bases). CDR3 size: 12 residues. The V gene lost 7 bases and the J gene lost 8 bases, with 14 bases spanning the gap. CDR1 is LGHDT, CDR2 YNNKEL, per germline (reference sequence). CDR3: CASNTGTTTQYF. CDR3 nucleotides: TGTGCCAGCAACACAGGGACGACCACCCAGTACTTC.

The rearrangement joins TRBV4-3 to TRBJ2-2, with a tentative D call TRBD2 (5 bases). Between the trimmed V and J ends, which lost 4 bases and 5 bases, there was a span of 11 bases. CDR1 LGHNA and CDR2 YSLEER come from the germline V gene. This CDR3 is 14 amino acids long. The CDR3 spells CASSRDTRTGELFF. The CDR3 nucleotides are TGCGCCAGCAGCCGCGATACTAGGACCGGGGAGCTGTTTTTT.

The chain carries TRBV11-2 and TRBJ2-7; D remains unclear. Germline CDR1 and CDR2: SGHAT and FQNNGV. This CDR3 has 13 residues. V was trimmed by 3 bases and J by 0 bases, leaving 6 bases between them. In DNA, the CDR3 is TGTGCCAGCAGCTTGGCAGGCTCCTACGAGCAGTACTTC. Translated, it gives CASSLAGSYEQYF.

V usage is TRBV5-5 and J usage is TRBJ2-7; the D gene is possibly TRBD2 (6 bases). The CDR3 consists of 12 residues. Germline V gene lookup returns CDR1 SGHKS and CDR2 YYEKEE (reference sequence). The V gene lost 7 bases and the J gene lost 4 bases, with 12 bases spanning the gap. The CDR3 loop reads CASGRPEYEQYF. DNA for the CDR3: TGTGCCAGCGGGAGGCCCGAATACGAGCAGTACTTC. The variable domain in full, completed from reference TRBV5-5 and TRBJ2-7, reads DAGVTQSPTHLIKTRGQQVTLRCSPISGHKSVSWYQQVLGQGPQFIFQYYEKEERGRGNFPDRFSARQFPNYSSELNVNALLLGDSALYLCASGRPEYEQYFGPGTRLTVT.

This sequence joins TRBV5-4 and TRBJ2-5, with D possibly matching TRBD1 (6 bases). Germline V gene sequence: CDR1 SGHNT, CDR2 YYREEE (reference sequence). This CDR3 has 15 residues. Trimming cost V 1 base and J 5 bases, with 15 bases left between them. CDR3: CASSLSGQGWETQYF. CDR3 coding DNA: TGTGCCAGCAGCTTGAGCGGCCAGGGGTGGGAGACCCAGTACTTC.

The rearrangement uses TRBV5-1 and TRBJ2-5; 10 bases align to TRBD2. CDR1 and CDR2 from the germline V gene are SGHRS and YFSETQ. V lost 4 bases and J lost 0; bases outside the gene matches: 9. The length of the CDR3 is 17 residues. For the CDR3, the DNA is TGCGCCAGCAGCCCCGGAGCGGGAGGGGTCTACCAAGAGACCCAGTACTTC. Protein product: CASSPGAGGVYQETQYF.

The rearrangement links TRBV6-6 to TRBJ1-2, with D unclear. CDR1 and CDR2 from the germline V gene are MNHNY and SVGAGI (reference sequence). The CDR3 is 14 amino acids. V gave up 0 bases and J gave up 3 bases, with 8 bases separating them. The CDR3 reads CASSYSQDYYGYTF. Here the CDR3 DNA reads TGTGCCAGCAGTTACTCCCAGGATTACTATGGCTACACCTTC.

This clone occurred a few times. CDR3 loop: CASSPTGTTEAFF. DNA for the CDR3: TGTGCCAGCTCACCGACAGGGACCACTGAAGCTTTCTTT. The chain has TRBV18 and TRBJ1-1; 7 nucleotides agree with TRBD1. Germline-derived CDR1 and CDR2 are KGHSH and LQKENI. This CDR3 is built from 13 residues. V shed 3 bases, J shed 4 bases, and the junction held 2 bases outside the gene matches.